This section outlines one TCR beta chain sequence together with its context. What it binds is unknown. A multiplex PCR was run with 60 Vbeta primers and 13 Jbeta primers. Assay: immunoSEQ multiplex PCR; the TCRdb copy retains only in-frame clones and omits some. Among some 190,000 clones listed, 70% to 80% were seen once. The data are from a study of cytomegalovirus exposure and HLA in healthy donors. Background on the study: Around 85 million unique TCR sequences came from HLA-typed donors in an early release. Among fewer than 500 genotyped donors, about 80% fell in the Caucasian-associated ancestry cluster.

V gave up 5 bases and J gave up 6 bases, with 20 bases separating them. The CDR3 has 15 residues. The germline gives CDR1 SGHTA, CDR2 FQGNSA. General study findings and limits: More than 15,000 TCR beta sequences were associated with HLA alleles at 0.05 false discovery rate in a later analysis.

V gene TRBV7-2 combines with J gene TRBJ2-7; possibly TRBD1 for D (5 bases). This sequence originates from a woman in her forties or fifties in good health and CMV-seronegative. The material sequenced was PBMCs. CDR3 loop: CASSDPGQGSIEQYF. CDR3 coding DNA: TGTGCCAGCAGCGACCCCGGGCAGGGATCTATCGAGCAGTACTTC. The full variable domain, rest sourced from reference TRBV7-2 and TRBJ2-7, is GAGVSQSPSNKVTEKGKDVELRCDPISGHTALYWYRQSLGQGLEFLIYFQGNSAPDKSGLPSDRFSAERTGGSVSTLTIQRTQQEDSAVYLCASSDPGQGSIEQYFGPGTRLTVT.